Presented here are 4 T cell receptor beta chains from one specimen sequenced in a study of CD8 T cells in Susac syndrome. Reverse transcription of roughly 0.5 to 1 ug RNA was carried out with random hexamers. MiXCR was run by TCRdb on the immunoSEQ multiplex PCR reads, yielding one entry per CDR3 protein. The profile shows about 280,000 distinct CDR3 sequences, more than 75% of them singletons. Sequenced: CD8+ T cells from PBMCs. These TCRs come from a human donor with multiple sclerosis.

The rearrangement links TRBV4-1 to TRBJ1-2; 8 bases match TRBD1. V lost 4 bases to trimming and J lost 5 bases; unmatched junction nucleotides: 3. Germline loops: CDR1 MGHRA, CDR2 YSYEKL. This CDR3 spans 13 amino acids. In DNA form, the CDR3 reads TGCGCCAGCAGCCCGGACAGGGTTTATGGCTACACCTTC. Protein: CASSPDRVYGYTF.

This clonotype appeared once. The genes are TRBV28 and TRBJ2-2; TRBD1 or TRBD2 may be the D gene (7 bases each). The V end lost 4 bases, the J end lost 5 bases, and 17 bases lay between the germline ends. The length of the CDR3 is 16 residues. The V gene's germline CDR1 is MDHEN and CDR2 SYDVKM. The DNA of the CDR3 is TGTGCCAGCAGTTGGGACAGCGGGATCCTTACCGGGGAGCTGTTTTTT. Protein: CASSWDSGILTGELFF.

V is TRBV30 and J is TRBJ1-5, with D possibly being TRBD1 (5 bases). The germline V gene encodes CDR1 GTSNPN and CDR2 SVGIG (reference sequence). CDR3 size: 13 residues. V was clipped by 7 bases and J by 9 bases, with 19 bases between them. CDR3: CASSWGTSRPQHF. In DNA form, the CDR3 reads TGTGCCTCCTCATGGGGGACTTCAAGGCCCCAGCATTTT.

CDR3 sequence reads: CASSLRLEAQLQPQHF. The CDR3 DNA reads as TGTGCCAGCAGTTTAAGGCTCGAGGCACAGTTGCAGCCCCAGCATTTT. This rearrangement joins TRBV28 to TRBJ1-5; unclear D gene. The CDR3 covers 16 residues. Germline V gene sequence: CDR1 MDHEN, CDR2 SYDVKM. The V gene lost 2 bases and the J gene lost 7 bases, with 18 bases spanning the gap.